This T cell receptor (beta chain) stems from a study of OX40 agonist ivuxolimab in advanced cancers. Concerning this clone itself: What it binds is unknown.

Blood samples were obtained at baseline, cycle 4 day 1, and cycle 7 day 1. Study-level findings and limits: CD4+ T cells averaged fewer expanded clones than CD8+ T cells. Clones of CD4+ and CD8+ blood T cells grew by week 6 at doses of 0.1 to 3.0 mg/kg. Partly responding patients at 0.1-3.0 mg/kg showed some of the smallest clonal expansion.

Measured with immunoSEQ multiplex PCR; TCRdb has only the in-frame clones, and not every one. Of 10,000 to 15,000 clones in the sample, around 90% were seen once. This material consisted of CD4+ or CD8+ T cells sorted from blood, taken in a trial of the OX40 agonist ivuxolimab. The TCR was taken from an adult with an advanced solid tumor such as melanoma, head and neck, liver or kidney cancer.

The CDR3 sequence is CASSLTGSGYTF. CDR3 DNA: TGTGCCAGCAGCTTGACAGGGAGCGGCTACACCTTC. The J gene is TRBJ1-2, the V gene TRBV11-3; 7 nucleotides agree with TRBD1. V lost 3 bases to trimming and J lost 8 bases; unmatched junction nucleotides: 3. Germline V gene sequence: CDR1 SGHNT, CDR2 YENEEA. The CDR3 has 12 amino acids.